This TCR beta chain was profiled in a study of cytomegalovirus exposure and HLA in healthy donors. Study in general: Membership in the Caucasian-associated ancestry cluster was found for about 84% of a few hundred genotyped donors.

PCR employed 60 Vbeta and 13 Jbeta primers. Libraries were prepared by immunoSEQ multiplex PCR; TCRdb keeps only in-frame clonotypes and omits some of them. This table holds roughly 120,000 clones, about two thirds found once. The germline gives CDR1 MNHNS, CDR2 SASEGT. Trimming at V came to 5 bases and at J to 4 bases, leaving 6 bases not matched to a gene. The CDR3 is 14 amino acids. The sequence was collected from a man aged 60-69 years in good health and CMV-seropositive. Input material: PBMCs. The chain carries TRBV6-1 and TRBJ2-7; 9 bases align to TRBD1. CDR3 DNA sequence: TGTGCCAGCAGTCCGGGACAGGGAGGATACGAGCAGTACTTC. Amino acids: CASSPGQGGYEQYF.